The rows below give T cell receptor beta chains drawn from one sample of a study of T cells in Graves' hyperthyroidism and ophthalmopathy. MiXCR, applied by TCRdb to the multiplex PCR reads, yields one record per CDR3 protein. The table lists approximately 510,000 distinct CDR3 sequences, 46% of them singletons. Sequenced sample: peripheral blood or thyroid tissue (not recorded which). These receptors came from an adult woman with Graves' disease, either hyperthyroidism or ophthalmopathy (not recorded which). CDR3s include the opening cysteine and the closing phenylalanine or tryptophan. The order of the fields is clone size, D gene, J gene, CDR3 length, V gene, CDR3 DNA, CDR3 protein. A D gene is named only where the DNA matches it firmly. Clone size is shown for a subset of rows, as once, few, many or a class of expanded clone.

size: once; D: .; J: TRBJ1-2; length: 14; V: TRBV7-9; DNA: TGTGCCAGCAGCTTAGTACGGGGGATCGGTGGCTACACCTTC; CDR3: CASSLVRGIGGYTF
size: many; D: .; J: TRBJ2-7; length: 13; V: TRBV4-3; DNA: TGTGCCAGCAGCCAAGGACGGAGCTACGAGCAGTACTTC; CDR3: CASSQGRSYEQYF
size: many; D: .; J: TRBJ1-5; length: 14; V: TRBV4-3; DNA: TGCGCCAGCAGCCAAGATCTTAAGAATCAGCCCCAGCATTTT; CDR3: CASSQDLKNQPQHF
size: once; D: .; J: TRBJ1-5; length: 14; V: TRBV24-1; DNA: TGTGCCACCAGTGTCAACGGTAGGGATCAGCCCCAGCATTTT; CDR3: CATSVNGRDQPQHF
size: few; D: .; J: TRBJ1-1; length: 16; V: TRBV7-3; DNA: TGTGCCAGCAGCTTCAGACCTAAAACACCGATGCCTGAAGCTTTCTTT; CDR3: CASSFRPKTPMPEAFF
size: few; D: TRBD1; J: TRBJ1-2; length: 11; V: TRBV2; DNA: TGTGCCAGCAGCGACTTTGGGACAGCAAGCTTC; CDR3: CASSDFGTASF
size: .; D: TRBD1; J: TRBJ2-2; length: 15; V: TRBV19; DNA: TGTGCCAGTAGCCCCCAGTCAGGGGGCTCCGGGGAGCTGTTTTTT; CDR3: CASSPQSGGSGELFF
size: .; D: TRBD2; J: TRBJ2-7; length: 16; V: TRBV5-1; DNA: TGCGCCAGCAGCCTGCGGGGTCTAGCGGAGGGCTACGAGCAGTACTTC; CDR3: CASSLRGLAEGYEQYF
size: many; D: .; J: TRBJ2-2; length: 15; V: TRBV9; DNA: TGTGCCAGCAGCGGGGCGGGTACGAACACCGGGGAGCTGTTTTTT; CDR3: CASSGAGTNTGELFF
size: once; D: TRBD1; J: TRBJ1-6; length: 15; V: TRBV19; DNA: TGTGCCAGTAGTATGGACAGGTTGTGTTGTTCACCCCTCCACTTT; CDR3: CASSMDRLCCSPLHF
size: few; D: .; J: TRBJ2-2; length: 14; V: TRBV9; DNA: TGTGCCAGCAGCGTCATCTACGACACCGGGGAGCTGTTTTTT; CDR3: CASSVIYDTGELFF
size: .; D: .; J: TRBJ1-5; length: 15; V: TRBV7-9; DNA: TGTGCCAGCAGCTTAACGGGGGCATCCAATCAGCCCCAGCATTTT; CDR3: CASSLTGASNQPQHF
size: many; D: .; J: TRBJ1-2; length: 17; V: TRBV6-6; DNA: TGTGCCAGCAGTTACTTGAGGACAGCTCCTTCTAACTATGGCTACACCTTC; CDR3: CASSYLRTAPSNYGYTF
size: once; D: TRBD1; J: TRBJ2-7; length: 16; V: TRBV7-8; DNA: TGTGCCAGCAGCTCCCAAGGACAGGGGGGCGCGGGGGAGCAGTACTTC; CDR3: CASSSQGQGGAGEQYF
size: many; D: .; J: TRBJ1-1; length: 14; V: TRBV19; DNA: TGTGCCAGTAGTACGGGCCGATGGAGCACTGAAGCTTTCTTT; CDR3: CASSTGRWSTEAFF
size: once; D: .; J: TRBJ2-5; length: 13; V: TRBV20-1; DNA: TGCAGTGCCGTTCCCGGGGGCAGAGAGACCCAGTACTTC; CDR3: CSAVPGGRETQYF
size: many; D: .; J: TRBJ1-1; length: 13; V: TRBV12-3/TRBV12-4; DNA: TGTGCCAGCAGTCGAAAGGGGGTGACTGAAGCTTTCTTT; CDR3: CASSRKGVTEAFF
size: .; D: TRBD2; J: TRBJ2-5; length: 14; V: TRBV29-1; DNA: TGCAGCTACGGACTAGCGGGAGGGCCCGGGACCCAGTACTTC; CDR3: CSYGLAGGPGTQYF
size: many; D: .; J: TRBJ2-7; length: 14; V: TRBV5-1; DNA: TGCGCCAGCAGCTTGGAGGGTCGGGGCTACGAGCAGTACTTC; CDR3: CASSLEGRGYEQYF
size: .; D: TRBD1; J: TRBJ2-6; length: 16; V: TRBV29-1; DNA: TGCAGCGTTATGGGACAGGGAGGATCTGGGGCCAACGTCCTGACTTTC; CDR3: CSVMGQGGSGANVLTF
size: .; D: .; J: TRBJ2-7; length: 12; V: TRBV10-2; DNA: TGCGCCAGCGGCGGGATCTCCTACGAGCAGTACTTC; CDR3: CASGGISYEQYF
size: .; D: .; J: TRBJ1-6; length: 16; V: TRBV7-9; DNA: TGCGCCAGCAGCCAGATGGGCCCCTCCTATAATTCACCCCTCCACTTT; CDR3: CASSQMGPSYNSPLHF
size: many; D: .; J: TRBJ1-5; length: 17; V: TRBV12-3/TRBV12-4; DNA: TGTGCCAGCAGCCTAGGGGCTAACTGGTATAGCAATCAGCCCCAGCATTTT; CDR3: CASSLGANWYSNQPQHF
size: .; D: .; J: TRBJ1-1; length: 11; V: TRBV12-3/TRBV12-4; DNA: TGTGCCAGCCGGAGCAGGGGCGAAGCTTTCTTT; CDR3: CASRSRGEAFF
size: once; D: TRBD2; J: TRBJ2-7; length: 14; V: TRBV6-5; DNA: TGTGCCAGTTGCCGGACTAGCAGCTCCTACGAGCAGTACTTC; CDR3: CASCRTSSSYEQYF
size: .; D: .; J: TRBJ1-2; length: 14; V: TRBV7-9; DNA: TGTGCCAGCAGCCACCCGGGCGGGGGGCGAGGCTACACCTTC; CDR3: CASSHPGGGRGYTF
size: .; D: .; J: TRBJ1-1; length: 15; V: TRBV6-5; DNA: TGTGCCAGCAGTTACGATTTGTCCGGGAACACTGAAGCTTTCTTT; CDR3: CASSYDLSGNTEAFF
size: .; D: TRBD1; J: TRBJ1-4; length: 16; V: TRBV25-1; DNA: TGTGCCAGCAGTGAAAGAGGGACAGGGGCCCTTTTGAAACTGTTTTTT; CDR3: CASSERGTGALLKLFF
size: .; D: .; J: TRBJ1-2; length: 12; V: TRBV25-1; DNA: TGTGCCAGCAGTGAATTGAACTATGGCTACACCTTC; CDR3: CASSELNYGYTF
size: many; D: .; J: TRBJ1-4; length: 15; V: TRBV5-1; DNA: TGCGCCAGCAGCTTGGAGGACAGCACTAATGAAAAACTGTTTTTT; CDR3: CASSLEDSTNEKLFF
size: many; D: .; J: TRBJ2-7; length: 14; V: TRBV7-2; DNA: TGTGCCAGCAGCTCGGGGACTTTCCCCTACGAGCAGTACTTC; CDR3: CASSSGTFPYEQYF
size: .; D: TRBD1; J: TRBJ2-7; length: 15; V: TRBV2; DNA: TGTGCCAGCAGTGAAGTGGGGACAGGGGACTACGAGCAGTACTTC; CDR3: CASSEVGTGDYEQYF
size: .; D: TRBD1; J: TRBJ1-1; length: 15; V: TRBV20-1; DNA: TGCAGTGCCACCGGGACAGGTTCTATCAGCGCTGAAGCTTTCTTT; CDR3: CSATGTGSISAEAFF
size: .; D: .; J: TRBJ1-2; length: 13; V: TRBV6-6; DNA: TGTGCCAGCAGGGACACTTCCAACTATGGCTACACCTTC; CDR3: CASRDTSNYGYTF
size: .; D: .; J: TRBJ1-2; length: 11; V: TRBV9; DNA: TGTGCCAGCAGCGTATCGGGAGACTACACCTTC; CDR3: CASSVSGDYTF
size: many; D: TRBD2; J: TRBJ2-7; length: 16; V: TRBV6-1; DNA: TGTGCCAGCAGTGAGGGACTAGCCATCAGCTCCTACGAGCAGTACTTC; CDR3: CASSEGLAISSYEQYF
size: .; D: .; J: TRBJ2-7; length: 13; V: TRBV9; DNA: TGTGCCAGCAGCGACAGCACAGAAGGGGTGCAGTACTTC; CDR3: CASSDSTEGVQYF
size: many; D: .; J: TRBJ2-5; length: 15; V: TRBV27; DNA: TGTGCCAGCACCCCTTGGACAGAGCTACAAGAGACCCAGTACTTC; CDR3: CASTPWTELQETQYF
size: .; D: .; J: TRBJ2-3; length: 14; V: TRBV29-1; DNA: TGCAGCGTTCAGGTTTGGGTCGGAACAGATACGCAGTATTTT; CDR3: CSVQVWVGTDTQYF
size: many; D: .; J: TRBJ1-2; length: 17; V: TRBV2; DNA: TGTGCCAGCAGTGGGGACGCCGGACCTCTGGCTAACTATGGCTACACCTTC; CDR3: CASSGDAGPLANYGYTF
size: .; D: TRBD1; J: TRBJ2-5; length: 15; V: TRBV7-2; DNA: TGTGCCAGCAGCCCCAAGACAGGGGCTCAAGAGACCCAGTACTTC; CDR3: CASSPKTGAQETQYF